This TCR beta chain was identified in a study of cytomegalovirus exposure and HLA in healthy donors. The V gene's germline CDR1 is MGHRA and CDR2 YSYEKL. Trimming took 3 bases from V and 6 from J; bases not matched to a gene: 9. CDR3 length: 15 amino acids. The table came from immunoSEQ multiplex PCR; TCRdb's copy has only in-frame clones and leaves some out. The table includes about 180,000 clones, less than 85% detected once. This clone was seen ten or more times. Its matching antigen is unknown. Study results and caveats: Cytomegalovirus-associated status was assigned to about 170 TCR beta chains. Most TCR sequences were uncommon, yet certain public TCRs appeared in many donors. As was reported, the classifier diagnosed cytomegalovirus status with high specificity and sensitivity.

Sequenced material: PBMCs. The V call is TRBV4-1, the J call TRBJ2-7; 9 positions agree with TRBD1. This sequence originates from a man between 18 and 29 years old in good health and CMV-seropositive. Here the CDR3 DNA reads TGCGCCAGCAGCCACCTGGGACAGGGAGGCACCGAGCAGTACTTC. It yields the protein CASSHLGQGGTEQYF.